The present T cell receptor beta chain was sequenced within a study of T cell repertoires in cytomegalovirus infection. Across the study: The public TCR beta signatures pointed to both CMV infection and matching HLA type. Findings of the study overall: Dominant in the ex vivo response were TCR beta clonotypes restricted by HLA-C and specific for CMV. Cumulative frequency of public TCR beta families picked out carriers of CMV plus the relevant HLA.

The germline gives CDR1 SGHNT, CDR2 YYREEE (reference sequence). The CDR3 spans 17 residues. Losses at the gene ends were 0 bases for V and 7 bases for J; bases not matched to a gene: 9. TCRdb re-derived calls from the reads in MiXCR, one entry per CDR3 protein. Among tens of thousands of distinct CDR3 sequences listed, approximately 46% were seen once. The sample holds one count of this clonotype. The antigen is not known. This specimen consisted of CD8+ T cells from cultured PBMCs, obtained from culture after CMV antigen stimulation. This TCR came from a human donor in good health (CMV status not recorded). Some clones in this sample may be carry-over from other donors' samples. The chain combines TRBV5-4 with TRBJ2-1; 11 bases match TRBD2. The CDR3 reads CASSLELLAGVGNEQFF. In DNA, the CDR3 is TGTGCCAGCAGCTTGGAATTACTAGCGGGAGTAGGGAATGAGCAGTTCTTC. The complete variable domain, with remaining parts taken from reference TRBV5-4 and TRBJ2-1, reads ETGVTQSPTHLIKTRGQQVTLRCSSQSGHNTVSWYQQALGQGPQFIFQYYREEENGRGNFPPRFSGLQFPNYSSELNVNALELDDSALYLCASSLELLAGVGNEQFFGPGTRLTVL.